This TCR beta chain was captured in a study of CD8 T cells in ankylosing spondylitis. Findings of the study overall: It was reported that disease-linked clones were significantly enriched in matched ankylosing spondylitis synovial fluid. Disease-associated clonotypes exhibited CD8+ identity and were relatively infrequent in peripheral blood.

TCRdb re-called the 5' RACE reads through MiXCR, storing one row per CDR3 protein. In the table there are under 400,000 distinct CDR3 sequences, roughly 12% of which are singletons. Many counts were recorded for this clonotype. Its antigen remains unidentified. The TCR comes from a female donor with ankylosing spondylitis or in good health (not recorded which). The specimen sequenced was blood, either unsorted or a sorted T cell fraction (not recorded which).

This CDR3 reads CSARSPGGGTTDTQYF. CDR3 DNA sequence: TGCAGTGCTAGGTCTCCGGGGGGCGGGACAACAGATACGCAGTATTTT. The J gene is TRBJ2-3, the V gene TRBV20-1; D is perhaps TRBD2 (7 bases). There are 16 residues in the CDR3. Trimming shortened V by 3 bases and J by 3 bases, and 19 bases separated the two germline ends. Germline-derived CDR1 and CDR2 are DFQATT and SNEGSKA (reference sequence).